This is a list of T cell receptor beta chains from one sample in a study of identifying expanded T cells in peripheral blood. Using immunoSEQ multiplex PCR, the repertoire was profiled, and TCRdb retains in-frame clones only, with some absent. The sample lists about 85,000 clones; approximately 90% were seen once. The sample was blood. The receptor set was obtained from a person aged 18 to 70 in good health. CDR3s include the opening cysteine and the closing phenylalanine or tryptophan. Each record gives: J gene, V gene, CDR3 length, CDR3 protein.

j_call: TRBJ1-4
v_call: TRBV30
cdr3_length: 13
cdr3_aa: CAWREGTNEKLFF

j_call: TRBJ2-7
v_call: TRBV6-5
cdr3_length: 12
cdr3_aa: CATLKNSYEQYF

j_call: TRBJ2-3
v_call: TRBV5-1
cdr3_length: 14
cdr3_aa: CASSSNLQADTQYF

j_call: TRBJ1-5
v_call: TRBV6-4
cdr3_length: 19
cdr3_aa: CASSEWWGVGWGSNQPQHF

j_call: TRBJ1-2
v_call: TRBV6-4
cdr3_length: 17
cdr3_aa: CASSPRTKTGPNYGYTF

j_call: TRBJ2-4
v_call: TRBV4-3
cdr3_length: 17
cdr3_aa: CASSQDFPTRGKNIQYF

j_call: TRBJ1-2
v_call: TRBV2
cdr3_length: 14
cdr3_aa: CASSKGSINYGYTF

j_call: TRBJ1-1
v_call: TRBV9
cdr3_length: 14
cdr3_aa: CASSIGTVYTEAFF

j_call: TRBJ2-3
v_call: TRBV2
cdr3_length: 15
cdr3_aa: CASIAGTMGTDTQYF

j_call: TRBJ2-7
v_call: TRBV18
cdr3_length: 14
cdr3_aa: CASSRAAGTYEQYF

j_call: TRBJ1-6
v_call: TRBV28
cdr3_length: 15
cdr3_aa: CASRGGGRTNSPLHF

j_call: TRBJ1-2
v_call: TRBV5-6
cdr3_length: 15
cdr3_aa: CASSYGTGRVYGYTF

j_call: TRBJ1-4
v_call: TRBV30
cdr3_length: 13
cdr3_aa: CAWSSNSNEKLFF

j_call: TRBJ2-1
v_call: TRBV5-6
cdr3_length: 16
cdr3_aa: CASSLKRGNGGNEQFF

j_call: TRBJ1-6
v_call: TRBV19
cdr3_length: 14
cdr3_aa: CASSIWDSNSPLHF

j_call: TRBJ2-6
v_call: TRBV6-1
cdr3_length: 15
cdr3_aa: CASSLDRAGANVLTF

j_call: TRBJ2-3
v_call: TRBV2
cdr3_length: 11
cdr3_aa: CASSDEDTQYF

j_call: TRBJ1-1
v_call: TRBV7-8
cdr3_length: 13
cdr3_aa: CASSLSANTEAFF

j_call: TRBJ1-5
v_call: TRBV27
cdr3_length: 15
cdr3_aa: CASSFRQGNNQPQHF

j_call: TRBJ1-3
v_call: TRBV18
cdr3_length: 14
cdr3_aa: CASSPDRSGNTIYF

j_call: TRBJ1-6
v_call: TRBV5-4
cdr3_length: 15
cdr3_aa: CASTTGGGGNSPLHF

j_call: TRBJ1-1
v_call: TRBV7-6
cdr3_length: 13
cdr3_aa: CASSSALNTEAFF

j_call: TRBJ2-4
v_call: TRBV9
cdr3_length: 16
cdr3_aa: CASSSGQQLAKNIQYF

j_call: TRBJ2-7
v_call: TRBV6-5
cdr3_length: 12
cdr3_aa: CASTNLPQEQYF

j_call: TRBJ2-3
v_call: TRBV4-3
cdr3_length: 21
cdr3_aa: CASSQDYNPAPLISGTDTQYF

j_call: TRBJ2-5
v_call: TRBV4-1
cdr3_length: 14
cdr3_aa: CASSQWDRVEAQYF

j_call: TRBJ2-7
v_call: TRBV28
cdr3_length: 14
cdr3_aa: CASRKGGEAYEQYF

j_call: TRBJ2-1
v_call: TRBV19
cdr3_length: 13
cdr3_aa: CASRGLPRNEQFF

j_call: TRBJ1-1
v_call: TRBV5-1
cdr3_length: 15
cdr3_aa: CASSLQGGYNTEAFF

j_call: TRBJ2-7
v_call: TRBV5-1
cdr3_length: 15
cdr3_aa: CASSLARTGAVEQYF

j_call: TRBJ1-5
v_call: TRBV7-2
cdr3_length: 13
cdr3_aa: CASSILLDQPQHF

j_call: TRBJ2-7
v_call: TRBV7-2
cdr3_length: 13
cdr3_aa: CASTRLAGDEQYF

j_call: TRBJ2-2
v_call: TRBV2
cdr3_length: 13
cdr3_aa: CASSIRGTGELFF

j_call: TRBJ2-4
v_call: TRBV21-1
cdr3_length: 12
cdr3_aa: CASTEGRNIQYF

j_call: TRBJ2-7
v_call: TRBV27
cdr3_length: 14
cdr3_aa: CASSPAGGKYEQYF

j_call: TRBJ2-3
v_call: TRBV19
cdr3_length: 15
cdr3_aa: CARTAPGASTDTQYF

j_call: TRBJ1-6
v_call: TRBV18
cdr3_length: 16
cdr3_aa: CASSNSRGSYNSPLHF

j_call: TRBJ2-2
v_call: TRBV19
cdr3_length: 16
cdr3_aa: CASSIYPLQGTGELFF

j_call: TRBJ1-2
v_call: TRBV19
cdr3_length: 14
cdr3_aa: CASSTGQANYGYTF

j_call: TRBJ1-4
v_call: TRBV25-1
cdr3_length: 15
cdr3_aa: CASSEGGALNEKLFF

j_call: TRBJ2-5
v_call: TRBV5-4
cdr3_length: 19
cdr3_aa: CASSLLRTSGQGIQETQYF

j_call: TRBJ1-6
v_call: TRBV30
cdr3_length: 14
cdr3_aa: CAWSLGGHIRSLHF

j_call: TRBJ2-5
v_call: TRBV5-4
cdr3_length: 15
cdr3_aa: CASSSGLAGAGTQYF